This T cell receptor (beta chain) was found in a study of blood T cells in healthy people across ages. Study-wide results and limits: When set beside aged donors, long-lived donors presented more naive CD4+ cells and higher diversity.

The CDR3 is 15 residues long. Germline V lookup: CDR1 LNHDA, CDR2 SQIVND (reference sequence). The V gene lost 5 bases and the J gene lost 0 bases, with 13 bases spanning the gap. The second PCR ran roughly 6 to 11 cycles with a sample-barcoded 5' primer and J-beta primers. TCRdb recomputed calls from the 5' RACE reads with MiXCR, one row per CDR3 protein. The sample lists just under 750,000 distinct CDR3 sequences; around a fifth were seen once. In regard to this clonotype: Its antigen remains unknown.

Sequenced sample: blood. The gene calls are TRBV19 and TRBJ1-1, with D unresolved. This sequence originates from a man aged 70-80 years in good health. This CDR3 reads CASSARLGVNTEAFF. CDR3 DNA: TGTGCCAGTAGTGCCCGGTTGGGTGTGAACACTGAAGCTTTCTTT.